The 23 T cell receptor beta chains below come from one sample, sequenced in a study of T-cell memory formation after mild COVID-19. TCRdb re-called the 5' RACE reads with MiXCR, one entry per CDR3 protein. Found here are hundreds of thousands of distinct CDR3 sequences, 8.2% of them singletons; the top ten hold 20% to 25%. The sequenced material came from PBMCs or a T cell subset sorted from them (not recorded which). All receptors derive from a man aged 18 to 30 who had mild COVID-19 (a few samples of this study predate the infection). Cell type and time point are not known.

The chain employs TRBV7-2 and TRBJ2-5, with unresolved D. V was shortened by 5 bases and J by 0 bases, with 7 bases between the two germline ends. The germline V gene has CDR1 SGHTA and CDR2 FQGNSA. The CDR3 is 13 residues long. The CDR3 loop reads CASSLMYQETQYF. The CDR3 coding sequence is TGTGCCAGCAGCCTGATGTACCAAGAGACCCAGTACTTC. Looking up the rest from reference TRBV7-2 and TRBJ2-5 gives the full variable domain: GAGVSQSPSNKVTEKGKDVELRCDPISGHTALYWYRQSLGQGLEFLIYFQGNSAPDKSGLPSDRFSAERTGGSVSTLTIQRTQQEDSAVYLCASSLMYQETQYFGPGTRLLVL.

The CDR3 nucleotides read TGCGCCAGCCGGGACAGGGGCTCCTACGAGCAGTACTTC. It is translated as CASRDRGSYEQYF. J is TRBJ2-7 and V is TRBV4-1; TRBD1 agrees at 10 bases. This CDR3 is built from 13 residues. The trim removed 8 bases at V and 0 bases at J, leaving 1 base unmatched. Germline V CDR1 and CDR2: MGHRA, YSYEKL.

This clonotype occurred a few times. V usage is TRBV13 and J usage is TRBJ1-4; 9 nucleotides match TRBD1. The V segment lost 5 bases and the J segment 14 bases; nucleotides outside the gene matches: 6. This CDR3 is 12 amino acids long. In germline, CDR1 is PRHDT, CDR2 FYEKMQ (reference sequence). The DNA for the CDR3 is TGTGCCAGCAGCCCCGGGACAGGGATGCTGTTTTTT. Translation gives CASSPGTGMLFF.

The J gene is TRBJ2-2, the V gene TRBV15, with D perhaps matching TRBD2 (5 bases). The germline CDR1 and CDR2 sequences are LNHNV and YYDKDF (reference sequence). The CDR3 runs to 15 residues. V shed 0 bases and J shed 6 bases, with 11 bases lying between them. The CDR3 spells CATSRDLREAGELFF. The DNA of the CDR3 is TGTGCCACCAGCAGAGATTTGAGGGAAGCCGGGGAGCTGTTTTTT. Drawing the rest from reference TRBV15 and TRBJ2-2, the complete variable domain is DAMVIQNPRYQVTQFGKPVTLSCSQTLNHNVMYWYQQKSSQAPKLLFHYYDKDFNNEADTPDNFQSRRPNTSFCFLDIRSPGLGDTAMYLCATSRDLREAGELFFGEGSRLTVL.

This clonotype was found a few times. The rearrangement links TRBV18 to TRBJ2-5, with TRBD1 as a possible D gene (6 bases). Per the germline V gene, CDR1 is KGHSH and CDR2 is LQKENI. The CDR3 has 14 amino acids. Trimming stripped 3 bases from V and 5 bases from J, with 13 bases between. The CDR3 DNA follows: TGTGCCAGCTCACCCACGAGGGGGATCGAGACCCAGTACTTC. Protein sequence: CASSPTRGIETQYF.

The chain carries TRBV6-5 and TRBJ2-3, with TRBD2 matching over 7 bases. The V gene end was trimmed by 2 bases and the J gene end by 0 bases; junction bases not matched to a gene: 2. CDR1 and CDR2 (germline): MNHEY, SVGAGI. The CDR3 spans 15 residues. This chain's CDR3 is CASSYGTTSTDTQYF. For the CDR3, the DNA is TGTGCCAGCAGTTACGGGACTACCAGCACAGATACGCAGTATTTT.

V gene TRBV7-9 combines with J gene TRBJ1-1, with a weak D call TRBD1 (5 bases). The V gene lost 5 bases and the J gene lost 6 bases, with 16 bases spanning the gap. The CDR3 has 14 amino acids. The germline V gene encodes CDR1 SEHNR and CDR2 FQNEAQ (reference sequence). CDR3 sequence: CASSEAQAAAEAFF. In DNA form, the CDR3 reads TGTGCCAGCAGCGAGGCACAGGCGGCCGCTGAAGCTTTCTTT.

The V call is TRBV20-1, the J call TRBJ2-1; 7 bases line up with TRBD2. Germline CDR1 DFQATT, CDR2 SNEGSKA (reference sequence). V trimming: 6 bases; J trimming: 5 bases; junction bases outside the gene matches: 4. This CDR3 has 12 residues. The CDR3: CSARGGHNEQFF. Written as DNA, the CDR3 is TGCAGTGCGCGCGGGGGACACAATGAGCAGTTCTTC.

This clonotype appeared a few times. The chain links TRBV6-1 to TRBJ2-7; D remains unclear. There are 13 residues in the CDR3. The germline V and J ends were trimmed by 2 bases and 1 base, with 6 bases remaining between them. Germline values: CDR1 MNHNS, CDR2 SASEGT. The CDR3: CASSELGSYEQYF. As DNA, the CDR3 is TGTGCCAGCAGTGAACTGGGTTCCTACGAGCAGTACTTC.

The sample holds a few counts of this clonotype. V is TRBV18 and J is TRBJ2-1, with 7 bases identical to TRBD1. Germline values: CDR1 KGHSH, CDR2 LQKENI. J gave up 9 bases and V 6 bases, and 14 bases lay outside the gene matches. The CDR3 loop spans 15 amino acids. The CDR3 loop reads CASSPLAGGEGEQFF. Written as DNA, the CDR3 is TGTGCCAGCTCGCCGCTAGCAGGGGGAGAAGGTGAGCAGTTCTTC.

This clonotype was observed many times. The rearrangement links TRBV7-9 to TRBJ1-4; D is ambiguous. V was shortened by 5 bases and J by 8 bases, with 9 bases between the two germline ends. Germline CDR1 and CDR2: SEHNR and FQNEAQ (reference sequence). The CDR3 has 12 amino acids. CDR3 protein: CASSNRREKLFF. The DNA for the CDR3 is TGTGCCAGCAGCAACCGCCGGGAAAAACTGTTTTTT. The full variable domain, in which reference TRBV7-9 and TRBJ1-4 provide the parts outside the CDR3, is DTGVSQNPRHKITKRGQNVTFRCDPISEHNRLYWYRQTLGQGPEFLTYFQNEAQLEKSRLLSDRFSAERPKGSFSTLEIQRTEQGDSAMYLCASSNRREKLFFGSGTQLSVL.

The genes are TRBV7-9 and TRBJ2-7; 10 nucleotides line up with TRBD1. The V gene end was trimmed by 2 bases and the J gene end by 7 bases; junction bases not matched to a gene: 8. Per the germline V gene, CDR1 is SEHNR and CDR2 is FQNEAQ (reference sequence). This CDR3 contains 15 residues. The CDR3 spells CASSLMGDRGEEQYF. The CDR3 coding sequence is TGTGCCAGCAGCTTAATGGGGGACAGGGGCGAAGAGCAGTACTTC.

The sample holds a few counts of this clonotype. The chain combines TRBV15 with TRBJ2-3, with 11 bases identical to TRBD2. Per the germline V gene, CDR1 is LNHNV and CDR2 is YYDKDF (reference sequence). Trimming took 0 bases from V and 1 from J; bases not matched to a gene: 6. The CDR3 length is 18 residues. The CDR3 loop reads CATSRDAPGLAGTDTQYF. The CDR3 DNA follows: TGTGCCACCAGCAGAGATGCACCGGGACTAGCGGGCACAGATACGCAGTATTTT. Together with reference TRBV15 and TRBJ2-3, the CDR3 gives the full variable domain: DAMVIQNPRYQVTQFGKPVTLSCSQTLNHNVMYWYQQKSSQAPKLLFHYYDKDFNNEADTPDNFQSRRPNTSFCFLDIRSPGLGDTAMYLCATSRDAPGLAGTDTQYFGPGTRLTVL.

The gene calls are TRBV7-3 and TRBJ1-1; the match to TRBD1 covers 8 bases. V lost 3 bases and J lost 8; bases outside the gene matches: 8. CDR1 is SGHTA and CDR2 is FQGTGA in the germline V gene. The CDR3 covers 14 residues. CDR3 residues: CASSFSGTGREAFF. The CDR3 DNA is TGTGCCAGCAGCTTCTCCGGGACAGGCCGCGAAGCTTTCTTT. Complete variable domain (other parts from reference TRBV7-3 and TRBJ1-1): GAGVSQTPSNKVTEKGKYVELRCDPISGHTALYWYRQSLGQGPEFLIYFQGTGAADDSGLPNDRFFAVRPEGSVSTLKIQRTERGDSAVYLCASSFSGTGREAFFGQGTRLTVV.

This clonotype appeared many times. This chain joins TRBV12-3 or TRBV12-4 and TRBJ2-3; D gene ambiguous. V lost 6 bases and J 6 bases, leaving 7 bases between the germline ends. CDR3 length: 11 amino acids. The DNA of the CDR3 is TGTGCCAGCAGCTCCCCGGATACGCAGTATTTT. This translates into CASSSPDTQYF.

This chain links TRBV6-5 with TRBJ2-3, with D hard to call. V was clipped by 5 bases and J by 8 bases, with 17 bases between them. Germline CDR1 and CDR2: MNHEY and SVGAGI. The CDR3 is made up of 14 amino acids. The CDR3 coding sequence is TGTGCCAGCAGTCCAATTATCAGGTTCGGTACGCAGTATTTT. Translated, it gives CASSPIIRFGTQYF.

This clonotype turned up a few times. CDR3 amino acids: CASSLGWHTGELFF. The CDR3 DNA sequence: TGTGCCAGCAGCTTAGGGTGGCACACCGGGGAGCTGTTTTTT. J is TRBJ2-2 and V is TRBV7-2; D is undetermined. Germline CDR1 is SGHTA and CDR2 is FQGNSA. The CDR3 covers 14 residues. Trimming pared 1 base from V and 3 bases from J, leaving 6 bases between.

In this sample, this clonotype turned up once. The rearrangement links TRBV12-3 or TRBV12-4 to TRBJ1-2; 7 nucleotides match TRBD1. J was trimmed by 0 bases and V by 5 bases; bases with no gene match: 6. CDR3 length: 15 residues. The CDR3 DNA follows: TGTGCCAGCAGTCTTGACAGGGTAGCTAACTATGGCTACACCTTC. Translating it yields CASSLDRVANYGYTF.

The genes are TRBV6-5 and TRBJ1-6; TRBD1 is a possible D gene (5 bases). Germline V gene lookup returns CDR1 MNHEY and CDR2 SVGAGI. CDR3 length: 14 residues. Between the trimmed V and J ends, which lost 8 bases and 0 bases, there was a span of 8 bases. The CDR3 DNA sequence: TGTGCCAGCGGGGCGAACTCCTATAATTCACCCCTCCACTTT. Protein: CASGANSYNSPLHF.

CDR3 in DNA: TGTGCCTGGAGTCCGGGGAACACCGGGGAGCTGTTTTTT. As protein: CAWSPGNTGELFF. The chain carries TRBV30 and TRBJ2-2; D ambiguous. The V gene lost 2 bases and the J gene lost 1 base, with 5 bases spanning the gap. The CDR3 length is 13 residues. Germline V gene lookup returns CDR1 GTSNPN and CDR2 SVGIG (reference sequence). Full variable domain (remainder filled in from reference TRBV30 and TRBJ2-2): SQTIHQWPATLVQPVGSPLSLECTVEGTSNPNLYWYRQAAGRGLQLLFYSVGIGQISSEVPQNLSASRPQDRQFILSSKKLLLSDSGFYLCAWSPGNTGELFFGEGSRLTVL.

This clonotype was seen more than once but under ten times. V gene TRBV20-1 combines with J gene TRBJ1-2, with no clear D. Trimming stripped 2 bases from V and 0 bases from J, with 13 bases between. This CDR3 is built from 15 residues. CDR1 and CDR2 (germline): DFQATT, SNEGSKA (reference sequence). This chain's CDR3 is CSARKTDGPNYGYTF. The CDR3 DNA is TGCAGTGCTAGAAAAACGGACGGACCTAACTATGGCTACACCTTC.

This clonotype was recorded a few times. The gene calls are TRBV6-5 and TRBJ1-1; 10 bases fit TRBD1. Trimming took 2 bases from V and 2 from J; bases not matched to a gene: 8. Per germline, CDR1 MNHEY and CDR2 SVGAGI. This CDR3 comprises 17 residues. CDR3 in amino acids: CASSYQGTGVFNTEAFF. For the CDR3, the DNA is TGTGCCAGCAGTTACCAAGGGACAGGGGTGTTCAACACTGAAGCTTTCTTT.

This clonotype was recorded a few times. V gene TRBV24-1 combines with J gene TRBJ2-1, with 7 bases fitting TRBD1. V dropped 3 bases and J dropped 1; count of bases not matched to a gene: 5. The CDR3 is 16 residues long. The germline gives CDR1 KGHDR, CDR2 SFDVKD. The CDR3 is CATSDPRQGSYNEQFF. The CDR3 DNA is TGTGCCACCAGTGATCCCCGACAGGGATCCTACAATGAGCAGTTCTTC.